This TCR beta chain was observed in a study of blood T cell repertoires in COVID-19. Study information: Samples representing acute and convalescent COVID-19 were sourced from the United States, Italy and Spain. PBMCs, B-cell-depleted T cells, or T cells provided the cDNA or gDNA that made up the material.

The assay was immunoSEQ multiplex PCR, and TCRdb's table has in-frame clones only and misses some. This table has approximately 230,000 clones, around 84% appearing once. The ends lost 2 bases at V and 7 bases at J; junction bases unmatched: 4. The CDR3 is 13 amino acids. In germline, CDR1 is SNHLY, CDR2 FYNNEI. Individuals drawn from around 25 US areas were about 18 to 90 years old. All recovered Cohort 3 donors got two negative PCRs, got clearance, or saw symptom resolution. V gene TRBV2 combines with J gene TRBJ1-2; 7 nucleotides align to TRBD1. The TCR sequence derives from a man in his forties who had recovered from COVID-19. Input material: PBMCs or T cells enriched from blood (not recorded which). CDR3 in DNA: TGTGCCAGCAGTGAAAGGCAGGGGGGTGGCTACACCTTC. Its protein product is CASSERQGGGYTF.